These 27 T cell receptor beta chains came from one sample sequenced in a study of T cell repertoires in cytomegalovirus infection. In TCRdb, the reads were re-called with MiXCR into one record per CDR3 protein. The repertoire has some 390,000 distinct CDR3 sequences, 15% to 20% of them found once; the top ten carry approximately 10%. The sample taken for sequencing was PBMCs. The receptors were sampled from a human donor in good health (CMV status not recorded). Some clones in this sample may be carry-over from other donors' samples.

This clonotype has a handful of counts. This rearrangement joins TRBV5-1 to TRBJ1-6; D perhaps matches TRBD1 (6 bases). CDR1 SGHRS and CDR2 YFSETQ come from the germline V gene. V was trimmed by 0 bases and J by 0 bases, leaving 10 bases between them. The CDR3 covers 17 residues. Written as DNA, the CDR3 is TGCGCCAGCAGCTTGGAAGGGGGAAGCTCCTATAATTCACCCCTCCACTTT. Protein product: CASSLEGGSSYNSPLHF.

This clonotype has a count of ten or more. The chain employs TRBV7-2 and TRBJ2-5; 8 bases line up with TRBD1. With 5 bases clipped from V and 2 bases from J, the junction kept 13 bases outside the gene matches. The CDR3 is made up of 17 amino acids. Germline CDR1 and CDR2: SGHTA and FQGNSA. The CDR3 DNA is TGTGCCAGCAGCCTCTTTGCCCGGACAGGGAGACAAGAGACCCAGTACTTC. Its protein product is CASSLFARTGRQETQYF.

Comments on this clonotype: One end of the junction is discordant with germline, which a read error may explain. V usage is TRBV4-1 and J usage is TRBJ1-5; D call uncertain. Germline V gene lookup returns CDR1 MGHRA and CDR2 YSYEKL. This CDR3 has 15 amino acids. The CDR3 sequence: CASRQEAYSNQPQHF. The CDR3 DNA reads as TGCGCCAGCCGCCAAGAGGCTTATAGCAATCAGCCCCAGCATTTT.

This clonotype was seen a few times. The chain is built from TRBV19 and TRBJ1-3, with 8 positions matching TRBD1. CDR1 and CDR2 from the germline V gene are LNHDA and SQIVND (reference sequence). Trimming removed 4 bases from V and 2 bases from J; junction bases left unmatched: 7. This CDR3 region has 16 residues. CDR3 residues: CASSNPGQGAGNTIYF. Written as DNA, the CDR3 is TGTGCCAGTAGTAACCCCGGACAGGGTGCTGGAAACACCATATATTTT.

A few counts support this clonotype. The chain uses TRBV25-1 and TRBJ1-1; D possibly corresponds to TRBD1 (5 bases). This CDR3 region has 14 residues. Trimming shortened V by 2 bases and J by 2 bases, and 9 bases separated the two germline ends. The germline V gene encodes CDR1 MGHDK and CDR2 SYGVNS. In nucleotides, the CDR3 is TGTGCCAGCAGTGAAACGGGGACTAACACTGAAGCTTTCTTT. Translated, it gives CASSETGTNTEAFF.

The chain is built from TRBV4-1 and TRBJ2-5; tentatively, D is TRBD2 (5 bases). CDR3 size: 16 residues. CDR1 and CDR2 (germline): MGHRA, YSYEKL. Trimming cost V 1 base and J 5 bases, with 17 bases left between them. The CDR3 is CASSQGARDTGETQYF. CDR3 nucleotide sequence: TGCGCCAGCAGCCAAGGAGCTAGGGATACGGGGGAGACCCAGTACTTC.

In this sample, this clonotype turned up a few times. One end of the junction varies from germline; a read error may be responsible. V and J are TRBV10-3 and TRBJ2-1; D tentatively fits TRBD1 or TRBD2 (5 bases each). Germline CDR1 is ENHRY and CDR2 is SYGVKD. There are 11 residues in the CDR3. CDR3 region: CAISEGDVLLF. The CDR3 DNA reads as TGTGCCATCAGTGAGGGGGACGTCTTGCTCTTC.

This clonotype was recorded many times. This sequence joins TRBV6-5 and TRBJ1-2, with 12 bases fitting TRBD1. Germline V gene data show CDR1 as MNHEY and CDR2 as SVGAGI. CDR3 length: 15 amino acids. V trimming: 6 bases; J trimming: 7 bases; junction bases outside the gene matches: 9. Here the CDR3 reads CASSAQGQGALGYTF. The CDR3 region has the DNA TGTGCCAGCAGCGCCCAGGGACAGGGGGCGCTTGGCTACACCTTC.

This rearrangement joins TRBV7-8 to TRBJ1-3; D call uncertain. CDR3 length: 14 amino acids. Per the germline V gene, CDR1 is SGHVS and CDR2 is FQNEAQ. Trimming took 5 bases from V and 3 from J, leaving 11 bases between them. CDR3 bases: TGTGCCAGCAGCGTAGGAGGCTTTGGAAACACCATATATTTT. Protein product: CASSVGGFGNTIYF.

V and J are TRBV10-3 and TRBJ2-1; D is ambiguous. The CDR3 contains 13 residues. The germline V gene has CDR1 ENHRY and CDR2 SYGVKD. Trimming left V 8 bases short and J 6 bases short, with 14 bases between. DNA for the CDR3: TGTGCCATCGCGACCACAGTTTCCAATGAGCAGTTCTTC. It encodes CAIATTVSNEQFF.

This clonotype was seen repeatedly, ten times or more. The CDR3, as DNA: TGTGCCAGCAGCATCGAGGGTTCAGATACGCAGTATTTT. It is translated as CASSIEGSDTQYF. This chain links TRBV7-2 with TRBJ2-3; the D gene is possibly TRBD2 (5 bases). The germline gives CDR1 SGHTA, CDR2 FQGNSA. Trimming removed 5 bases at V and 4 bases at J, with 10 bases between. This CDR3 spans 13 amino acids.

This clonotype was seen repeatedly, ten times or more. The genes are TRBV28 and TRBJ1-5; D is unresolved. The CDR3 is 14 residues long. Trimming shortened V by 3 bases and J by 0 bases, and 6 bases separated the two germline ends. CDR1 and CDR2 from the germline V gene are MDHEN and SYDVKM. The CDR3 DNA reads as TGTGCCAGCAGTTTCATAGTTAGCAATCAGCCCCAGCATTTT. This codes for CASSFIVSNQPQHF.

Many counts were recorded for this clonotype. The V call is TRBV12-3 or TRBV12-4, the J call TRBJ2-1; TRBD1 agrees at 9 bases. CDR3 length: 15 residues. V trimming: 6 bases; J trimming: 7 bases; junction bases outside the gene matches: 10. The CDR3 DNA sequence: TGTGCCAGCAGACAAGGACAGGGGTCGGTAAATGAGCAGTTCTTC. Protein product: CASRQGQGSVNEQFF.

The V gene is TRBV29-1, the J gene TRBJ2-5; TRBD2 agrees at 7 bases. The CDR3 covers 12 residues. V shed 6 bases, J shed 4 bases, and the junction held 5 bases outside the gene matches. The germline V gene encodes CDR1 SQVTM and CDR2 ANQGSEA. The CDR3, as DNA: TGCAGCGTCGGGGACTATCCAGAGACCCAGTACTTC. Translating gives CSVGDYPETQYF.

This clonotype was detected many times. The chain joins TRBV7-6 to TRBJ2-2, with 7 bases identical to TRBD1. In germline, CDR1 is SGHVS, CDR2 FNYEAQ. This CDR3 contains 13 residues. The trim removed 7 bases at V and 8 bases at J, leaving 7 bases unmatched. The CDR3 loop is CASTITGDGELFF. For the CDR3, the DNA is TGTGCCAGCACCATAACAGGGGATGGGGAGCTGTTTTTT. Combining the CDR3 with reference TRBV7-6 and TRBJ2-2 gives the whole variable domain GAGVSQSPRYKVTKRGQDVALRCDPISGHVSLYWYRQALGQGPEFLTYFNYEAQQDKSGLPNDRFSAERPEGSISTLTIQRTEQRDSAMYRCASTITGDGELFFGEGSRLTVL.

The chain recombines TRBV11-2 with TRBJ1-1; a possible D gene is TRBD1 (5 bases). The CDR3 covers 14 residues. The V and J ends lost 5 bases and 6 bases respectively, with 16 bases between them. Germline CDR1 SGHAT, CDR2 FQNNGV. As DNA, the CDR3 is TGTGCCAGCAGCGTTGGGGCCCCCGGCGCTGAAGCTTTCTTT. This gives the protein CASSVGAPGAEAFF.

Only a few counts were recorded for this clonotype. V usage is TRBV12-3 or TRBV12-4 and J usage is TRBJ2-2; TRBD1 is a possible D gene (6 bases). The length of the CDR3 is 17 residues. Between the trimmed V and J ends, which lost 6 bases and 2 bases, there was a span of 19 bases. The CDR3 coding sequence is TGTGCCAGCAGCCTCAGGCTAGGGACATTTAACACCGGGGAGCTGTTTTTT. The encoded protein is CASSLRLGTFNTGELFF.

This clonotype was picked up a small number of times. The rearrangement uses TRBV6-2 or TRBV6-3 and TRBJ2-1; 10 bases agree with TRBD2. Germline V lookup: CDR1 MNHEY, CDR2 SVGEGT. Trimming at V came to 3 bases and at J to 9 bases, leaving 8 bases not matched to a gene. This CDR3 spans 15 amino acids. CDR3 residues: CASSYSLAGRPEQFF. In nucleotides, the CDR3 is TGTGCCAGCAGTTATTCACTAGCGGGACGTCCTGAGCAGTTCTTC.

The rearrangement joins TRBV18 to TRBJ1-5; TRBD1 matches 9 bases. V was clipped by 1 base and J by 5 bases; unmatched bases: 6. Germline V lookup: CDR1 KGHSH, CDR2 LQKENI. This CDR3 spans 16 amino acids. The CDR3 DNA is TGTGCCAGCTCACCACAACCGGGACAGGGAGATCAGCCCCAGCATTTT. As protein: CASSPQPGQGDQPQHF.

This clonotype was seen ten or more times. The rearrangement links TRBV7-2 to TRBJ2-7; 11 bases fit TRBD2. CDR3 size: 15 residues. Trimming removed 5 bases from V and 4 bases from J; junction bases left unmatched: 7. The V gene's germline CDR1 is SGHTA and CDR2 FQGNSA. The CDR3 spells CASSALAGGLYEQYF. CDR3 sequence (DNA): TGTGCCAGCAGCGCTTTAGCGGGGGGGTTGTACGAGCAGTACTTC.

This clonotype was seen ten or more times. V and J are TRBV15 and TRBJ2-7; D is ambiguous. This CDR3 has 15 amino acids. V lost 1 base, J lost 7 bases, and 17 bases lay in between. The germline V gene has CDR1 LNHNV and CDR2 YYDKDF (reference sequence). CDR3 residues: CATSRAPAGGPEQYF. As DNA, the CDR3 is TGTGCCACCAGCAGAGCTCCGGCAGGTGGGCCAGAGCAGTACTTC.

This chain joins TRBV28 and TRBJ2-5, with D hard to call. Trimming stripped 6 bases from V and 0 bases from J, with 11 bases between. Germline V CDR1 and CDR2: MDHEN, SYDVKM. This CDR3 contains 14 residues. The CDR3 DNA follows: TGTGCCAGCAGCTCATTATTTTACCAAGAGACCCAGTACTTC. It translates to CASSSLFYQETQYF.

Many counts were recorded for this clonotype. The chain has TRBV12-3 or TRBV12-4 and TRBJ1-1; D gene ambiguous. V lost 2 bases and J 3 bases, leaving 10 bases between the germline ends. CDR3 length equals 14 residues. CDR3 coding DNA: TGTGCCAGCAGTTTAAGAACGGGCTACACTGAAGCTTTCTTT. The encoded protein is CASSLRTGYTEAFF.

This clonotype was seen more than once but under ten times. V is TRBV4-3 and J is TRBJ2-7; D uncertain. CDR3 length: 14 residues. Trimming removed 0 bases from V and 2 bases from J, with 8 bases in between. The V gene's germline CDR1 is LGHNA and CDR2 YSLEER. CDR3 sequence: CASSQDGDTYEQYF. The CDR3 DNA reads TGCGCCAGCAGCCAAGATGGGGATACCTACGAGCAGTACTTC.

This clonotype was counted ten times or more. V and J are TRBV12-3 or TRBV12-4 and TRBJ2-5, with D tentatively TRBD2 (7 bases). The CDR3 sequence is 13 residues long. V was shortened by 3 bases and J by 7 bases, with 12 bases between the two germline ends. In DNA, the CDR3 is TGTGCCAGCAGTTTCCGGGGGGCCAGGACCCAGTACTTC. This encodes CASSFRGARTQYF.

This chain joins TRBV7-2 and TRBJ1-1; 7 nucleotides match TRBD1. V was pared by 5 bases and J by 4 bases, with 10 bases of the junction left unmatched. The germline V gene encodes CDR1 SGHTA and CDR2 FQGNSA. The CDR3 totals 15 residues. CDR3 nucleotide sequence: TGTGCCAGCAGCGGGGGAGGGACAGTGGGCACTGAAGCTTTCTTT. Encoded protein: CASSGGGTVGTEAFF.

The chain couples TRBV7-9 to TRBJ2-7; D not certain. Germline V CDR1 and CDR2: SEHNR, FQNEAQ (reference sequence). This CDR3 region has 14 residues. Trimming took 1 base from V and 2 from J, leaving 9 bases between them. The CDR3 region has the DNA TGTGCCAGCAGCTTAGGGGGTACAACCTACGAGCAGTACTTC. Protein sequence: CASSLGGTTYEQYF. The entire variable domain, with the rest obtained from reference TRBV7-9 and TRBJ2-7, is as follows: DTGVSQNPRHKITKRGQNVTFRCDPISEHNRLYWYRQTLGQGPEFLTYFQNEAQLEKSRLLSDRFSAERPKGSFSTLEIQRTEQGDSAMYLCASSLGGTTYEQYFGPGTRLTVT.